This TCR beta chain was documented in a study of prognosis after radiotherapy for stage I lung cancer. This clonotype was counted many times. Its antigen is as yet unknown. The CDR3 runs 17 residues. The ends were cut back, 1 base at V and 5 bases at J, with 23 bases in the middle. Germline lookup yields CDR1 DFQATT and CDR2 SNEGSKA (reference sequence). There were approximately 5.8 milliliters of peripheral blood drawn at each of two time points. The genomic DNA TCR beta CDR3 region underwent two rounds of multiplex PCR. The first PCR round targeted every TRBV and TRBJ gene with specific primers. A single record per CDR3 protein comes from TCRdb applying MiXCR to the multiplex PCR reads. The sample contains 23,000 or so distinct CDR3 sequences, under 40% of which appear only once. General study points: Patients with metastases reportedly showed TRBV and TRBJ gene usage that differed from patients without metastases.

The TCR originated in a donor at least 50 years old with non-small cell lung cancer. Material: PBMCs, obtained before or after stereotactic body radiation therapy (not recorded which). The V and J genes are TRBV20-1 and TRBJ2-5, with D uncertain. The CDR3: CSARASHSTYLGETQYF. DNA of the CDR3: TGCAGTGCTAGAGCATCACATTCGACCTACCTCGGGGAGACCCAGTACTTC.